This entry concerns a single T cell receptor beta chain. The V and J ends lost 4 bases and 0 bases, in that order; junction bases with no gene match: 9. The CDR3 runs 17 residues. The germline gives CDR1 SGHNT, CDR2 YYREEE (reference sequence). This sample was taken from a study of OX40 agonist ivuxolimab in advanced cancers. The data were produced by immunoSEQ multiplex PCR, yet TCRdb's version contains in-frame clones alone and is incomplete. Here the sample spans tens of thousands of clones, 88% being singletons. Drawing of blood for sampling happened at baseline, at cycle 4 day 1, and at cycle 7 day 1.

The sequence came from an adult with an advanced solid tumor such as melanoma, head and neck, liver or kidney cancer. The sequencing here drew on CD4+ or CD8+ T cells sorted from blood, taken in a trial of the OX40 agonist ivuxolimab. The chain links TRBV5-4 to TRBJ2-2; 7 bases are a match to TRBD1. In nucleotides, the CDR3 is TGTGCCAGCAGCCCGGGACAGCTCTTCGCGAACACCGGGGAGCTGTTTTTT. Protein: CASSPGQLFANTGELFF.